A single sample is the source of the 30 T cell receptor beta chains below, sequenced in a study of control samples from healthy donors and cancer patients. Sequencing used immunoSEQ multiplex PCR; TCRdb keeps in-frame clones, though not all of them. The data contain 160,000 or so clones, 96% of them seen just once; the ten biggest clones take up under 1.2%. The sample was blood. These receptors came from a woman in her twenties or thirties in good health.

The V and J genes are TRBV6-5 and TRBJ1-1, with unresolved D. The CDR3 sequence is 13 residues long. Deletions cut 6 bases from V and 5 bases from J, with 13 bases between. Germline V CDR1 and CDR2: MNHEY, SVGAGI. Written as DNA, the CDR3 is TGTGCCAGCAGCCGAGGGCTCGGGACTGAAGCTTTCTTT. As protein: CASSRGLGTEAFF.

The chain has TRBV14 and TRBJ2-1; the D gene is possibly TRBD2 (5 bases). The ends were cut back, 3 bases at V and 3 bases at J, with 9 bases in the middle. The CDR3 runs 14 residues. Germline V gene sequence: CDR1 SGHDN, CDR2 FVKESK. Here the CDR3 reads CASSHRDFYNEQFF. CDR3 coding DNA: TGTGCCAGCAGCCACCGGGATTTCTACAATGAGCAGTTCTTC.

The chain recombines TRBV13 with TRBJ2-5, with 10 bases matching TRBD2. CDR1 and CDR2 (germline): PRHDT, FYEKMQ (reference sequence). Trimming at V came to 5 bases and at J to 2 bases, leaving 5 bases not matched to a gene. This CDR3 is 15 amino acids long. CDR3 nucleotide sequence: TGTGCCAGCAGCGCCGGGACTAGCGTTCAAGAGACCCAGTACTTC. As protein: CASSAGTSVQETQYF.

The chain has TRBV28 and TRBJ2-6, with a possible D match to TRBD1 (7 bases). The CDR3 has 16 residues. Between the trimmed V and J ends, which lost 3 bases and 2 bases, there was a span of 11 bases. Looked up from germline, CDR1 is MDHEN and CDR2 is SYDVKM. CDR3: CASSFQGGAGANVLTF. CDR3 bases: TGTGCCAGCAGTTTTCAGGGGGGTGCTGGGGCCAACGTCCTGACTTTC.

The chain combines TRBV5-5 with TRBJ1-1, with D unclear. V was pared by 9 bases and J by 0 bases, with 15 bases between. The V gene's germline CDR1 is SGHKS and CDR2 YYEKEE (reference sequence). The CDR3 contains 14 residues. CDR3 sequence: CATGTTWVNTEAFF. DNA of the CDR3: TGTGCCACAGGAACAACGTGGGTGAACACTGAAGCTTTCTTT.

The chain employs TRBV19 and TRBJ1-1; no clear D gene. CDR1 and CDR2 from the germline V gene are LNHDA and SQIVND (reference sequence). V was shortened by 5 bases and J by 5 bases, with 12 bases between the two germline ends. This CDR3 has 13 residues. CDR3 residues: CASSPSGRTEAFF. The CDR3 region has the DNA TGTGCCAGTAGTCCCTCAGGAAGGACTGAAGCTTTCTTT.

This chain connects TRBV6-6 to TRBJ1-6; TRBD1 is a possible D gene (5 bases). Germline V gives CDR1 MNHNY, CDR2 SVGAGI (reference sequence). The CDR3 is made up of 14 amino acids. The V end was cut by 7 bases, the J end by 8 bases, with 15 bases between. CDR3 sequence reads: CASTTGGTHSPLHF. Written as DNA, the CDR3 is TGTGCCAGCACCACGGGGGGGACCCATTCACCCCTCCACTTT.

The chain has TRBV27 and TRBJ2-1; 11 bases are a match to TRBD2. The CDR3 runs 15 residues. CDR1 and CDR2 from the germline V gene are MNHEY and SMNVEV (reference sequence). The trim removed 6 bases at V and 7 bases at J, leaving 8 bases unmatched. The CDR3 DNA is TGTGCCAGCAGCCTTATAGCGGGAGGGGTGAATGAGCAGTTCTTC. Its translation: CASSLIAGGVNEQFF.

The chain has TRBV28 and TRBJ2-5; TRBD1 is a possible D gene (6 bases). Germline V lookup: CDR1 MDHEN, CDR2 SYDVKM. V gave up 4 bases and J gave up 1 base, with 13 bases separating them. The CDR3 loop spans 15 amino acids. CDR3 in amino acids: CASSSPTGIQETQYF. For the CDR3, the DNA is TGTGCCAGCAGTTCCCCAACAGGGATCCAAGAGACCCAGTACTTC.

The rearrangement links TRBV11-2 to TRBJ2-7; D remains ambiguous. The CDR3 has 11 residues. V dropped 5 bases and J dropped 4 bases, with 6 bases sitting between them. Germline CDR1 and CDR2: SGHAT and FQNNGV. CDR3 amino acids: CASSVKYEQYF. The CDR3 DNA is TGTGCCAGCAGCGTCAAGTACGAGCAGTACTTC. The full variable domain, its missing parts supplied by reference TRBV11-2 and TRBJ2-7, is EAGVAQSPRYKIIEKRQSVAFWCNPISGHATLYWYQQILGQGPKLLIQFQNNGVVDDSQLPKDRFSAERLKGVDSTLKIQPAKLEDSAVYLCASSVKYEQYFGPGTRLTVT.

The gene calls are TRBV30 and TRBJ2-3; D call uncertain. Germline V gene data show CDR1 as GTSNPN and CDR2 as SVGIG (reference sequence). The CDR3 is made up of 11 amino acids. Between the trimmed V and J ends, which lost 3 bases and 14 bases, there was a span of 15 bases. The chain's CDR3 is CAWSTRLVAYF. CDR3 in DNA: TGTGCCTGGAGCACCCGACTCGTAGCGTATTTT. Looking up the rest from reference TRBV30 and TRBJ2-3 gives the full variable domain: SQTIHQWPATLVQPVGSPLSLECTVEGTSNPNLYWYRQAAGRGLQLLFYSVGIGQISSEVPQNLSASRPQDRQFILSSKKLLLSDSGFYLCAWSTRLVAYFGPGTRLTVL.

The rearrangement links TRBV5-1 to TRBJ1-5, with D hard to call. With 8 bases removed from V and 0 bases from J, the gap between germline ends came to 12 bases. The CDR3 is made up of 14 amino acids. Germline values: CDR1 SGHRS, CDR2 YFSETQ. The CDR3 spells CARRTRASNQPQHF. The CDR3 DNA is TGCGCCAGAAGAACGCGGGCTAGCAATCAGCCCCAGCATTTT.

The chain combines TRBV29-1 with TRBJ2-1, with D possibly being TRBD2 (5 bases). The CDR3 totals 12 residues. Trimming removed 2 bases from V and 4 bases from J, with 6 bases in between. Per germline, CDR1 SQVTM and CDR2 ANQGSEA. The chain's CDR3 is CSVETGYNEQFF. The CDR3 DNA reads TGCAGCGTTGAAACGGGATACAATGAGCAGTTCTTC.

The rearrangement joins TRBV13 to TRBJ2-5, with D possibly TRBD1 on 6 matching bases. The length of the CDR3 is 15 residues. Trimming stripped 5 bases from V and 2 bases from J, with 15 bases between. The germline gives CDR1 PRHDT, CDR2 FYEKMQ (reference sequence). The CDR3 sequence: CASSTRRQEQETQYF. The CDR3 DNA sequence: TGTGCCAGCAGCACCCGAAGACAGGAACAAGAGACCCAGTACTTC.

The CDR3 DNA reads TGTGCCATCAGTCCCACAGGGGGCGCTGGGGCCAACGTCCTGACTTTC. Protein: CAISPTGGAGANVLTF. The chain couples TRBV10-3 to TRBJ2-6, with TRBD1 identical over 9 bases. V shed 5 bases, J shed 2 bases, and the junction held 4 bases outside the gene matches. The germline gives CDR1 ENHRY, CDR2 SYGVKD. This CDR3 comprises 16 residues.

The chain carries TRBV3-1 (or the pseudogene TRBV3-2) and TRBJ1-1, with D tentatively TRBD1 (6 bases). In germline, CDR1 is LGHDT, CDR2 YNNKEL (reference sequence). The ends were cut back, 6 bases at V and 6 bases at J, with 20 bases in the middle. This CDR3 is built from 15 residues. CDR3 region: CASSPSGQSVPEAFF. CDR3 DNA sequence: TGTGCCAGCAGTCCAAGTGGACAGTCAGTCCCTGAAGCTTTCTTT.

The rearrangement links TRBV28 to TRBJ2-2, with a weak D call TRBD2 (7 bases). The CDR3 is 16 amino acids. Trimming left V 0 bases short and J 1 base short, with 9 bases between. The germline V gene encodes CDR1 MDHEN and CDR2 SYDVKM. The CDR3 reads CASSLWGGGNTGELFF. CDR3 coding DNA: TGTGCCAGCAGTTTATGGGGAGGGGGGAACACCGGGGAGCTGTTTTTT.

The chain combines TRBV7-8 with TRBJ1-1; 10 positions agree with TRBD1. Germline CDR1 reads SGHVS; CDR2 reads FQNEAQ. J lost 6 bases, V lost 5 bases, and 3 bases had no gene match. The CDR3 spans 13 residues. CDR3: CASSLGQGAEAFF. The DNA for the CDR3 is TGTGCCAGCAGCCTAGGACAGGGGGCTGAAGCTTTCTTT.

The chain combines TRBV18 with TRBJ1-1; D might be TRBD1 (5 bases). From germline, CDR1 is KGHSH and CDR2 LQKENI. This CDR3 contains 13 residues. Trimming left V 4 bases short and J 2 bases short, with 8 bases between. The DNA of the CDR3 is TGTGCCAGCTCACTAGGGACCAACACTGAAGCTTTCTTT. This sequence encodes CASSLGTNTEAFF.

The chain employs TRBV7-2 and TRBJ1-1, with D unclear. V lost 2 bases and J lost 2, with 9 bases in between. The CDR3 totals 14 residues. Germline CDR1 SGHTA, CDR2 FQGNSA. CDR3: CASSLRSRNTEAFF. The DNA of the CDR3 is TGTGCCAGCAGCTTAAGATCCAGAAACACTGAAGCTTTCTTT.

The genes are TRBV4-1 and TRBJ1-6; TRBD1 agrees at 9 bases. CDR3 length: 19 amino acids. CDR1 MGHRA and CDR2 YSYEKL come from the germline V gene. V gave up 0 bases and J gave up 3 bases; unmatched junction bases: 9. The CDR3, as DNA: TGCGCCAGCAGCCAAGATCCCCGGACAGGGGTAGGCTATAATTCACCCCTCCACTTT. It encodes CASSQDPRTGVGYNSPLHF.

The chain carries TRBV5-1 and TRBJ2-2; 8 nucleotides line up with TRBD1. The V gene's germline CDR1 is SGHRS and CDR2 YFSETQ. Germline trimming cut 3 bases from V and 6 bases from J; bases unmatched to any gene: 4. The CDR3 is made up of 14 amino acids. The CDR3 nucleotides read TGCGCCAGCAGCTCAGGGGGCATTCCCGGGGAGCTGTTTTTT. Amino acid sequence: CASSSGGIPGELFF. Full variable domain (missing parts from reference TRBV5-1 and TRBJ2-2): KAGVTQTPRYLIKTRGQQVTLSCSPISGHRSVSWYQQTPGQGLQFLFEYFSETQRNKGNFPGRFSGRQFSNSRSEMNVSTLELGDSALYLCASSSGGIPGELFFGEGSRLTVL.

This chain links TRBV6-6 with TRBJ2-2; 14 bases are shared with TRBD2. The CDR3 is 16 residues long. The junction had 7 bases not matched to a gene; V was cut back by 6 bases and J by 7 bases. The germline CDR1 and CDR2 sequences are MNHNY and SVGAGI (reference sequence). As DNA, the CDR3 is TGTGCCAGCAGGGGACTAGCGGGAGCTTATATCGGGGAGCTGTTTTTT. Amino acid sequence: CASRGLAGAYIGELFF.

This sequence joins TRBV13 and TRBJ1-1, with D possibly TRBD1 on 5 matching bases. V lost 4 bases, J lost 4 bases, and 19 bases lay in between. The CDR3 is made up of 16 amino acids. From germline, CDR1 is PRHDT and CDR2 FYEKMQ (reference sequence). The CDR3 region has the DNA TGTGCCAGCAGCTCCGAGAGGGGTATTCATTCCACTGAAGCTTTCTTT. This sequence encodes CASSSERGIHSTEAFF.

V and J are TRBV4-1 and TRBJ1-2; D uncertain. V lost 1 base, J lost 0 bases, and 9 bases lay in between. Germline V lookup: CDR1 MGHRA, CDR2 YSYEKL. The CDR3 covers 15 residues. CDR3 loop: CASSQGVRSNYGYTF. In DNA form, the CDR3 reads TGCGCCAGCAGCCAAGGGGTCAGGTCTAACTATGGCTACACCTTC.

This clone was picked up one time. The chain carries TRBV21-1 and TRBJ1-2. TRBV21-1 is tagged as a pseudogene. There are 12 residues in the CDR3. In DNA, the CDR3 is TGTGCCAGCAGCAAAGCCTGGGATGGCTACACCTTC. It is translated as CASSKAWDGYTF.

The chain's CDR3 is CASSQAIRSGNTIYF. The CDR3 DNA reads as TGTGCCAGCAGCCAGGCAATTCGCTCTGGAAACACCATATATTTT. This rearrangement joins TRBV14 to TRBJ1-3; D is uncertain. Germline CDR1 is SGHDN and CDR2 is FVKESK. The CDR3 consists of 15 residues. The V end was cut by 3 bases, the J end by 0 bases, with 9 bases between.

The chain combines TRBV5-1 with TRBJ2-5, with TRBD2 identical over 10 bases. Germline V gene data show CDR1 as SGHRS and CDR2 as YFSETQ. V trimming: 4 bases; J trimming: 7 bases; junction bases outside the gene matches: 10. This CDR3 is 15 amino acids long. Written as DNA, the CDR3 is TGCGCCAGCAGCGCCGCAGCGGGGGGGCCGGGGACCCAGTACTTC. Encoded protein: CASSAAAGGPGTQYF.

The V and J genes are TRBV6-5 and TRBJ2-2; TRBD1 is a possible D gene (5 bases). This CDR3 comprises 15 residues. Trimming pared 4 bases from V and 6 bases from J, leaving 15 bases between. Germline V gene sequence: CDR1 MNHEY, CDR2 SVGAGI. CDR3 protein: CASSSQGIQSGELFF. CDR3 coding DNA: TGTGCCAGCAGTTCTCAGGGAATCCAGTCCGGGGAGCTGTTTTTT.

The chain links TRBV6-6 to TRBJ1-2; unclear D gene. V dropped 5 bases and J dropped 8 bases, with 15 bases sitting between them. The CDR3 sequence is 13 residues long. Germline V gives CDR1 MNHNY, CDR2 SVGAGI (reference sequence). The CDR3 protein is CASSTGYSDGYTF. CDR3 nucleotides: TGTGCCAGCAGTACGGGGTACAGTGACGGCTACACCTTC.